This T cell receptor (beta chain) was identified during a study of cytomegalovirus exposure and HLA in healthy donors. Study results and limitations: In a later analysis, TCR beta V- and J-gene trimming showed a link to a missense DCLRE1C variant. Beyond CMV serostatus, there was no information to go on about immune exposure.

Concerning this clone itself: Its antigen is undetermined.

The CDR3 is made up of 13 amino acids. Trimming pared 2 bases from V and 5 bases from J, leaving 9 bases between. The PCR contained 60 Vbeta and 13 Jbeta primers. Only in-frame clones appear in the TCRdb table, and some are missing; sequencing was by immunoSEQ multiplex PCR. The table records about 130,000 clones, approximately 78% of them present only once. This clonotype was obtained from a man aged 35 to 55 in good health and CMV-seronegative. Sequenced material: PBMCs. The V and J genes are TRBV23-1 and TRBJ1-1, with no clear D. TRBV23-1 is an ORF; its function is uncertain. The CDR3, as DNA: TGCGCCAGCAGTCAAAAGAGGAGGACTGAAGCTTTCTTT. Its translation: CASSQKRRTEAFF.